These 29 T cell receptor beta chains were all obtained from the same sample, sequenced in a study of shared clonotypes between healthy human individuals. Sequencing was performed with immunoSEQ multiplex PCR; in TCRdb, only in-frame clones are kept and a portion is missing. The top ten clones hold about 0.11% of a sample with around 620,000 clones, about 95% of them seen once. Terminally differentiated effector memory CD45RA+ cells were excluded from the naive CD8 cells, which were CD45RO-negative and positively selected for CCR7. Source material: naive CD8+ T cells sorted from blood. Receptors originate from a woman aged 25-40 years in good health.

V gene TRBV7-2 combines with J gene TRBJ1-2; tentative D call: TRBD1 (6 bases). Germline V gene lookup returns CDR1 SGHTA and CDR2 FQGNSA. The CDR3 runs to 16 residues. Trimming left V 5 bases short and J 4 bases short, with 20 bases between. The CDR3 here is CASSPQPGEWTYGYTF. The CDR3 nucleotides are TGTGCCAGCAGCCCCCAGCCAGGGGAATGGACCTATGGCTACACCTTC.

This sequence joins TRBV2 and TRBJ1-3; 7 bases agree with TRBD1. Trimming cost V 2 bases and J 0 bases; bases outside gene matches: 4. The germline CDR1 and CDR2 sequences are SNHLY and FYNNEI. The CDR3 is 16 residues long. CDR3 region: CASSELGTVSGNTIYF. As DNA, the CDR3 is TGTGCCAGCAGTGAATTAGGGACAGTCTCTGGAAACACCATATATTTT.

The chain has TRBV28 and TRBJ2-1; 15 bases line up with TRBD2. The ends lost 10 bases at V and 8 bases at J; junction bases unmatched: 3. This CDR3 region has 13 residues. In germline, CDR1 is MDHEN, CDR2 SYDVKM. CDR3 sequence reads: CATGLAGGHEQFF. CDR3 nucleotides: TGTGCCACAGGACTAGCGGGAGGGCATGAGCAGTTCTTC.

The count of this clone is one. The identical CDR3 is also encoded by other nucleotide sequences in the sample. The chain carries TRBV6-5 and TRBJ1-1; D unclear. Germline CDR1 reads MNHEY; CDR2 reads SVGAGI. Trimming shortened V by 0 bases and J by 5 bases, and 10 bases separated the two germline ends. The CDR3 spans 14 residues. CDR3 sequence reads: CASSYSEGRTEAFF. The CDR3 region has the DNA TGTGCCAGCAGTTACTCAGAGGGTCGGACTGAAGCTTTCTTT.

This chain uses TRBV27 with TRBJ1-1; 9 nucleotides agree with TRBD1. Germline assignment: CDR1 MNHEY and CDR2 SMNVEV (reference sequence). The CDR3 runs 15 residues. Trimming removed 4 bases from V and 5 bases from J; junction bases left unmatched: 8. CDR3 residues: CASSYLQGALTEAFF. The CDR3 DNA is TGTGCCAGCAGTTATCTACAGGGGGCGCTTACTGAAGCTTTCTTT.

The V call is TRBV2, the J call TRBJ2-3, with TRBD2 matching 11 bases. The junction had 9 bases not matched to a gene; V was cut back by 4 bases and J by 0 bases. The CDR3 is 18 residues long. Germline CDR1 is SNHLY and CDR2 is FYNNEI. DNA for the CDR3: TGTGCCAGCAGTGGAGCTAGCGGGGGGCCAAAAAGCACAGATACGCAGTATTTT. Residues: CASSGASGGPKSTDTQYF.

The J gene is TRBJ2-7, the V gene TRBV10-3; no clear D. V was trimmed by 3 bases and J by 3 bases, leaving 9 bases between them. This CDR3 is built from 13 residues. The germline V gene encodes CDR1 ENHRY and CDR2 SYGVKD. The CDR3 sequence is CAISDGNSYEQYF. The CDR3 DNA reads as TGTGCCATCAGTGATGGAAATAGCTACGAGCAGTACTTC.

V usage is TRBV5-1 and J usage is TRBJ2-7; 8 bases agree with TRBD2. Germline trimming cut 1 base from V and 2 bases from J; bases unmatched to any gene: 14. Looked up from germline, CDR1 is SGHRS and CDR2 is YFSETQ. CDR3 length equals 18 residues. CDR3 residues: CASSLWEQLAVPTYEQYF. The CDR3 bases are TGCGCCAGCAGCTTGTGGGAACAACTAGCGGTACCCACCTACGAGCAGTACTTC.

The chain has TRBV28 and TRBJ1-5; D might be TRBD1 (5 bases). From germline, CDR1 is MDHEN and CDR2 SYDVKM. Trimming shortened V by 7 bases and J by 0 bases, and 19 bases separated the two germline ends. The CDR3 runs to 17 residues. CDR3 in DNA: TGTGCCAGCAATCCCCGCGGGGCGGGTCATAGCAATCAGCCCCAGCATTTT. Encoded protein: CASNPRGAGHSNQPQHF.

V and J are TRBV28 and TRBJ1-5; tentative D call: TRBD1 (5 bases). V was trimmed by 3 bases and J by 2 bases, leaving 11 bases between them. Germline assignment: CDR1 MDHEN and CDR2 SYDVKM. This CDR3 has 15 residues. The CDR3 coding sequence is TGTGCCAGCAGTTTGACGGGGGTAGGCAATCAGCCCCAGCATTTT. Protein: CASSLTGVGNQPQHF.

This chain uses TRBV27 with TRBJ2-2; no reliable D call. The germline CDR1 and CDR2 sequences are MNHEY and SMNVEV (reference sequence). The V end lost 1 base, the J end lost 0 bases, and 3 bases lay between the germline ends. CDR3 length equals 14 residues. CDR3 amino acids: CASSLYPNTGELFF. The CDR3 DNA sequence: TGTGCCAGCAGTTTATACCCGAACACCGGGGAGCTGTTTTTT.

CDR3 in DNA: TGTGCCAGTAGTATCTTTTACGAGCAGTACTTC. This translates into CASSIFYEQYF. The rearrangement joins TRBV19 to TRBJ2-5; D ambiguous. The DNA end is more similar to TRBJ2-7, so the J call may be wrong. Germline assignment: CDR1 LNHDA and CDR2 SQIVND (reference sequence). The CDR3 has 11 residues.

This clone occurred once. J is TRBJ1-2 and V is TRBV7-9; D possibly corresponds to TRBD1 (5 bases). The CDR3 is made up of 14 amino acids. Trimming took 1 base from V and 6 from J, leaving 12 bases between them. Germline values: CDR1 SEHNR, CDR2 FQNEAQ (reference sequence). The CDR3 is CASSLGRGMDGYTF. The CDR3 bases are TGTGCCAGCAGCTTAGGTCGGGGGATGGATGGCTACACCTTC.

The CDR3 loop reads CASSQRRGPPSPYEQYF. CDR3 in DNA: TGTGCCAGCAGCCAGCGCAGGGGACCGCCCTCTCCCTACGAGCAGTACTTC. The V and J genes are TRBV14 and TRBJ2-7, with a possible D match to TRBD1 (6 bases). Germline V gene lookup returns CDR1 SGHDN and CDR2 FVKESK. The CDR3 totals 17 residues. Trimming left V 3 bases short and J 2 bases short, with 20 bases between.

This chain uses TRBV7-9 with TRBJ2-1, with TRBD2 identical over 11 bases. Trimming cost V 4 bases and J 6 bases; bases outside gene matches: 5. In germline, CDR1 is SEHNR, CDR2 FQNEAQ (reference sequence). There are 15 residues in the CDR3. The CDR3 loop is CASSSQTSGTNEQFF. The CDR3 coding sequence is TGTGCCAGCAGCTCTCAGACTAGCGGGACCAATGAGCAGTTCTTC.

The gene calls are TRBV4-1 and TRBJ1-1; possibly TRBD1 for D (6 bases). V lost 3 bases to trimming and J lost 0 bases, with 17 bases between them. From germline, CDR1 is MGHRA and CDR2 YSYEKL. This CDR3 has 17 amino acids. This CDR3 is CASSHPGGGTMNTEAFF. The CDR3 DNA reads TGCGCCAGCAGCCACCCTGGAGGGGGGACAATGAACACTGAAGCTTTCTTT.

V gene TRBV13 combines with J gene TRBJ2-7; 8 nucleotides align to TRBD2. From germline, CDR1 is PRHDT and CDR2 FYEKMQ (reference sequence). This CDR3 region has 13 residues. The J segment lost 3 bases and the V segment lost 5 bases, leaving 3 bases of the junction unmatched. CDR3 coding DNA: TGTGCCAGCAGCGGACTAGCTCACTACGAGCAGTACTTC. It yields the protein CASSGLAHYEQYF.

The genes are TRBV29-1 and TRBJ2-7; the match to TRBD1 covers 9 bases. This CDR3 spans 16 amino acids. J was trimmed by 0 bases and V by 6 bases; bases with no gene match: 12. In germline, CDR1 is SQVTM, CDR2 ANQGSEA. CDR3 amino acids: CSVEGLTGGYSYEQYF. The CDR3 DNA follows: TGCAGCGTCGAGGGGTTAACAGGGGGCTACTCCTACGAGCAGTACTTC.

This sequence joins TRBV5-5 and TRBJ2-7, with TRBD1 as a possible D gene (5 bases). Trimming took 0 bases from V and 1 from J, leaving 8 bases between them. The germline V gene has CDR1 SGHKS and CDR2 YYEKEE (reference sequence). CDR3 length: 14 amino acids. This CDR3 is CASSLVQDSYEQYF. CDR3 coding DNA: TGTGCCAGCAGCTTGGTACAGGATTCCTACGAGCAGTACTTC.

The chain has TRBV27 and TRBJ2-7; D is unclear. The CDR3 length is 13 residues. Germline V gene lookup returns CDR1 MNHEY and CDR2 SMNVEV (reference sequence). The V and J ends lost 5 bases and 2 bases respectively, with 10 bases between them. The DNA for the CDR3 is TGTGCCAGCAGTGCCGCTAAGGCCTACGAGCAGTACTTC. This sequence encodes CASSAAKAYEQYF.

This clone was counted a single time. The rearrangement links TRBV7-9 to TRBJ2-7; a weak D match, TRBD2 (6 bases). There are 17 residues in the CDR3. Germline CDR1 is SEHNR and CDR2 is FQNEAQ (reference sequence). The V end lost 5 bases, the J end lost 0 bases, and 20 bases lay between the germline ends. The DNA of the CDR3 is TGTGCCAGCAGCCCGGGGACCGGGAGTCGGAGCTCCTACGAGCAGTACTTC. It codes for CASSPGTGSRSSYEQYF.

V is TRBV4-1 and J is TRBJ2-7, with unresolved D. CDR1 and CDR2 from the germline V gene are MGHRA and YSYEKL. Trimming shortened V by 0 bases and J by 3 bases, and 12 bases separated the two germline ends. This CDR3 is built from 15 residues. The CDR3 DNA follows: TGCGCCAGCAGCCAAGAGGTGGTACTAAACTACGAGCAGTACTTC. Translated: CASSQEVVLNYEQYF.

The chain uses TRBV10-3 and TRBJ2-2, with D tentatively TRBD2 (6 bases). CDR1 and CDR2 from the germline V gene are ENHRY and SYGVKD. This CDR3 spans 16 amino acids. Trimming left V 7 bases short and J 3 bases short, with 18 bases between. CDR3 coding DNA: TGTGCCATCAAACGGTTTAGGGAGGATGACACCGGGGAGCTGTTTTTT. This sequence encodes CAIKRFREDDTGELFF.

The CDR3 bases are TGTGCCAGCAGTCGGATTTACAGAGAGATAAATGAAAAACTGTTTTTT. Its translation is CASSRIYREINEKLFF. J is TRBJ1-4 and V is TRBV27; D unclear. Trimming pared 5 bases from V and 5 bases from J, leaving 18 bases between. Germline CDR1 and CDR2: MNHEY and SMNVEV (reference sequence). The CDR3 length is 16 residues. The full variable domain, in which reference TRBV27 and TRBJ1-4 provide the parts outside the CDR3, is EAQVTQNPRYLITVTGKKLTVTCSQNMNHEYMSWYRQDPGLGLRQIYYSMNVEVTDKGDVPEGYKVSRKEKRNFPLILESPSPNQTSLYFCASSRIYREINEKLFFGSGTQLSVL.

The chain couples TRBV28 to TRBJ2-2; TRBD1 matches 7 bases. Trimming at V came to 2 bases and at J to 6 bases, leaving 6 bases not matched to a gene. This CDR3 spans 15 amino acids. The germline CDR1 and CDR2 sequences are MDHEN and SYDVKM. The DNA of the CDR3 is TGTGCCAGCAGTTTAAGGGGGCATCTTCCCGGGGAGCTGTTTTTT. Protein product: CASSLRGHLPGELFF.

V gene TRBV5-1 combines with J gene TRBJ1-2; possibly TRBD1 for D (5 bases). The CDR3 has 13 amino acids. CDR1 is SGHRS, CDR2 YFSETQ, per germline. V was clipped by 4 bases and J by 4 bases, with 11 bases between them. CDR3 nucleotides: TGCGCCAGCAGCCAGGACAAGTTCTATGGCTACACCTTC. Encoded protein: CASSQDKFYGYTF.

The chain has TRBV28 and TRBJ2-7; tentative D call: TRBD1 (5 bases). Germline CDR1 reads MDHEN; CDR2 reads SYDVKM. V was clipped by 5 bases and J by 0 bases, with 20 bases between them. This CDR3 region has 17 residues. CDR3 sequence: CASSLDLLTESSYEQYF. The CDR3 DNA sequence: TGTGCCAGCAGTCTAGACCTCTTGACAGAAAGCTCCTACGAGCAGTACTTC.

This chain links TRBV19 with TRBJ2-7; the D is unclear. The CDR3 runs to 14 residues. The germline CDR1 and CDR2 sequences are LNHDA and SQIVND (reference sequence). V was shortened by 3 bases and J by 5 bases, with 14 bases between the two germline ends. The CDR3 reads CASSIPSLTHEQYF. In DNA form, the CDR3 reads TGTGCCAGTAGTATCCCAAGCCTCACGCACGAGCAGTACTTC. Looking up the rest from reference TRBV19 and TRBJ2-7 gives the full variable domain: DGGITQSPKYLFRKEGQNVTLSCEQNLNHDAMYWYRQDPGQGLRLIYYSQIVNDFQKGDIAEGYSVSREKKESFPLTVTSAQKNPTAFYLCASSIPSLTHEQYFGPGTRLTVT.

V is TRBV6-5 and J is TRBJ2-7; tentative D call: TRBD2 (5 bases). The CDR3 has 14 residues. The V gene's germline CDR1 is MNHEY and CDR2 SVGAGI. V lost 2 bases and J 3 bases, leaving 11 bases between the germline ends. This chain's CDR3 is CASSYVPGNYEQYF. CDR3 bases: TGTGCCAGCAGTTACGTACCGGGGAACTACGAGCAGTACTTC.